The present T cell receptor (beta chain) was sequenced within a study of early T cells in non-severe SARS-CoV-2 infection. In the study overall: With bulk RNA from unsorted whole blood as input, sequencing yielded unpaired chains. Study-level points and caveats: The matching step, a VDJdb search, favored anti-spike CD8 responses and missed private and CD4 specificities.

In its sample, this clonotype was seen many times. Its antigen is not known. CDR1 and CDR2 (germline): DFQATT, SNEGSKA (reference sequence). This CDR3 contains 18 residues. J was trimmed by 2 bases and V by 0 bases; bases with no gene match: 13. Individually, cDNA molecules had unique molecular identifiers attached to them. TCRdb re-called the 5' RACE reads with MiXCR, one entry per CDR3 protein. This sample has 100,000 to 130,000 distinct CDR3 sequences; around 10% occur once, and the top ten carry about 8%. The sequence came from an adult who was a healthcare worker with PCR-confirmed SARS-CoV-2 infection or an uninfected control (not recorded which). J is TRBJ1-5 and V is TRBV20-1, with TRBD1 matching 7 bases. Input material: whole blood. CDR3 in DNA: TGCAGTGCTAGAGATATAAGGGAACACAGGGGAGGCAATCAGCCCCAGCATTTT. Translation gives CSARDIREHRGGNQPQHF.